A single sample gave rise to the 2 T cell receptor beta chains below, sequenced in a study of patients and donors after allogeneic stem cell transplantation. TCRdb independently ran MiXCR on the RT-PCR reads; one entry per CDR3 protein. This sample yields about 960,000 distinct CDR3 sequences, of which roughly 18% are seen a single time; 6% belongs to the top ten. Sequenced input: blood, either unsorted or a sorted T cell fraction (not recorded which). The receptors shown here come from a human donor who was either an allogeneic HSCT recipient or a stem cell or donor lymphocyte infusion donor (not recorded which). It is not recorded whose cells these are; they may come from a transplant donor.

V gene TRBV10-3 combines with J gene TRBJ2-3; the D is unclear. Trimming stripped 6 bases from V and 5 bases from J, with 6 bases between. Germline CDR1 and CDR2: ENHRY and SYGVKD. The CDR3 loop spans 11 amino acids. CDR3 DNA: TGTGCCATCAGGGGCCGAGATACGCAGTATTTT. This gives the protein CAIRGRDTQYF.

This clonotype was counted a few times. The gene calls are TRBV3-1 and TRBJ1-5, with D perhaps matching TRBD1 (6 bases). The V end was cut by 3 bases, the J end by 3 bases, with 9 bases between. This CDR3 has 14 residues. Per the germline V gene, CDR1 is LGHDT and CDR2 is YNNKEL (reference sequence). This CDR3 reads CASSHAGANQPQHF. Written as DNA, the CDR3 is TGTGCCAGCAGCCATGCAGGGGCCAATCAGCCCCAGCATTTT.